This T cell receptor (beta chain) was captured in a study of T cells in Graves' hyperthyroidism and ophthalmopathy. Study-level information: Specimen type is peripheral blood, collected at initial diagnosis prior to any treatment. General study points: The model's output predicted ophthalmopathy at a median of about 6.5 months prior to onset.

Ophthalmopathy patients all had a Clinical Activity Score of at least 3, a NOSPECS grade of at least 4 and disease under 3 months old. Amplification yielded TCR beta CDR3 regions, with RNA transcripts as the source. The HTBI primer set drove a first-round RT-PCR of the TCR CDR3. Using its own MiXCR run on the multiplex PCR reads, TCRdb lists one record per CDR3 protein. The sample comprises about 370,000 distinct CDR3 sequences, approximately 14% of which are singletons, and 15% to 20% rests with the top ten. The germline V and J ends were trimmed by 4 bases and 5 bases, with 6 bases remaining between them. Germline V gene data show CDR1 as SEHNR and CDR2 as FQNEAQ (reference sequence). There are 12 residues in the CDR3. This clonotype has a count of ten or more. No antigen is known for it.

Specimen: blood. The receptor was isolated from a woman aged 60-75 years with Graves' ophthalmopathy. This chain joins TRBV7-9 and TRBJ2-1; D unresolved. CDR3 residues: CASSSGHNEQFF. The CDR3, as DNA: TGTGCCAGCAGCTCCGGCCACAATGAGCAGTTCTTC.